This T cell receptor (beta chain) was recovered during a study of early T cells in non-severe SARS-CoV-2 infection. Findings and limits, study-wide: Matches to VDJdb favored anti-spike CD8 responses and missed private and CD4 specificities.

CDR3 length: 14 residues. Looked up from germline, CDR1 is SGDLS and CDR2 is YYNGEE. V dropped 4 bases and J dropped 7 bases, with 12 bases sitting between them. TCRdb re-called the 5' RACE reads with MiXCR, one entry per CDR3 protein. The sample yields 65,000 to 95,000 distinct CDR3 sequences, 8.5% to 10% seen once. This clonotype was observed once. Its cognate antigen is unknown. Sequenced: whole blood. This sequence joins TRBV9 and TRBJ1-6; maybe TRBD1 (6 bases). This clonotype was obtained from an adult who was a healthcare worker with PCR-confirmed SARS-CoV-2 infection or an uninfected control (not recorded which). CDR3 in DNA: TGTGCCAGCAGCCCTCACGGGGGCAATTCACCCCTCCACTTT. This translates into CASSPHGGNSPLHF. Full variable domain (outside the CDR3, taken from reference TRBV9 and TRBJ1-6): DSGVTQTPKHLITATGQRVTLRCSPRSGDLSVYWYQQSLDQGLQFLIQYYNGEERAKGNILERFSAQQFPDLHSELNLSSLELGDSALYFCASSPHGGNSPLHFGNGTRLTVT.